What follows describes a single T cell receptor beta chain. These data originate in a study of blood T cells in healthy people across ages. V gave up 5 bases and J gave up 8 bases, with 18 bases separating them. This CDR3 is 14 amino acids long. Germline-derived CDR1 and CDR2 are WSHSY and SAAADI. A second PCR, run for about 7 to 11 cycles, used a sample-barcoded 5' primer plus a J-beta primer mix. TCRdb re-derived calls from the 5' RACE reads in MiXCR, one entry per CDR3 protein. This table holds about 1 million distinct CDR3 sequences, 40% to 50% found once. The receptor was derived from a woman aged 60-70 years in good health. V and J are TRBV10-2 and TRBJ2-5; unclear D gene. Specimen: blood. CDR3 nucleotide sequence: TGCGCCAGCAGTACTGGCAAAACCAAGAATACCCAGTACTTC. This translates into CASSTGKTKNTQYF.